Each of the 27 T cell receptor beta chains below was sequenced from the same sample in a study of blood T cell repertoires in COVID-19 (dated by TCRdb to about 2020). Library preparation employed the immunoSEQ multiplex PCR assay. In its TCRdb copy, this immuneACCESS table keeps in-frame sequences only and misses some clones. Where compared with another copy, unresolved V genes explain less than half of these, and the others have no known cause. Within this sample are around 150,000 clones, with more than 80% of them counted one time only. Jointly, the top ten make up about 7% of the sample. The sample taken for sequencing was peripheral blood. The source is a human donor in a cohort sampled during active COVID-19.

The genes are TRBV19 and TRBJ2-6; D is possibly TRBD1 (6 bases). This CDR3 comprises 18 residues. Trimming shortened V by 4 bases and J by 0 bases, and 16 bases separated the two germline ends. CDR1 and CDR2 (germline): LNHDA, SQIVND (reference sequence). CDR3 region: CASSTTWVGGSGANVLTF. As DNA, the CDR3 is TGTGCCAGTAGTACAACATGGGTAGGGGGCTCTGGGGCCAACGTCCTGACTTTC.

This chain joins TRBV2 and TRBJ2-7; 8 bases map to TRBD1. Germline trimming cut 4 bases from V and 2 bases from J; bases unmatched to any gene: 1. Germline lookup yields CDR1 SNHLY and CDR2 FYNNEI. The CDR3 has 13 residues. The CDR3 sequence is CASSGQGTYEQYF. The CDR3 coding sequence is TGTGCCAGCAGTGGACAGGGGACCTACGAGCAGTACTTC.

This clone occurred a few times. This chain links TRBV5-1 with TRBJ2-7, with D perhaps matching TRBD1 (5 bases). From germline, CDR1 is SGHRS and CDR2 YFSETQ. This CDR3 comprises 14 residues. Trimming left V 0 bases short and J 1 base short, with 8 bases between. The CDR3 spells CASSLVGASYEQYF. As DNA, the CDR3 is TGCGCCAGCAGCTTGGTTGGGGCTTCCTACGAGCAGTACTTC.

The chain recombines TRBV5-3 with TRBJ1-2; D not certain. TRBV5-3 is placed among ORFs of uncertain function. Trimming shortened V by 1 base and J by 1 base, and 5 bases separated the two germline ends. The CDR3 runs to 13 residues. The CDR3 spells CARSLRVNYGYTF. DNA for the CDR3: TGTGCCAGAAGCTTGAGAGTTAACTATGGCTACACCTTC.

The J gene is TRBJ2-2, the V gene TRBV7-3; 12 bases match TRBD1. The CDR3 extends over 16 amino acids. V gave up 4 bases and J gave up 7 bases; unmatched junction bases: 7. In germline, CDR1 is SGHTA, CDR2 FQGTGA. The CDR3 loop reads CASSSSGTGGIGELFF. The CDR3, as DNA: TGTGCCAGCAGCTCATCCGGGACAGGGGGCATCGGGGAGCTGTTTTTT.

V and J are TRBV7-9 and TRBJ1-5, with 8 bases aligning to TRBD1. V lost 5 bases and J lost 5; bases outside the gene matches: 2. CDR3 length: 13 amino acids. The germline V gene has CDR1 SEHNR and CDR2 FQNEAQ (reference sequence). DNA for the CDR3: TGTGCCAGCAGCCAGACAGGGGATCAGCCCCAGCATTTT. Protein sequence: CASSQTGDQPQHF.

This clone was recorded many times. The rearrangement links TRBV6-4 to TRBJ1-1, with D tentatively TRBD1 (6 bases). Germline CDR1 reads MRHNA; CDR2 reads SNTAGT. The CDR3 extends over 14 amino acids. Trimming removed 5 bases from V and 1 base from J, with 11 bases in between. CDR3 coding DNA: TGTGCCAGCAGTTTAGGGGGAGCGAACACTGAAGCTTTCTTT. Translation gives CASSLGGANTEAFF.

The V call is TRBV5-4, the J call TRBJ2-5; D possibly corresponds to TRBD2 (5 bases). Germline V gene sequence: CDR1 SGHNT, CDR2 YYREEE (reference sequence). This CDR3 region has 13 residues. V dropped 5 bases and J dropped 1 base, with 9 bases sitting between them. CDR3 coding DNA: TGTGCCAGCAGAACCGGGATCCAAGAGACCCAGTACTTC. Its translation: CASRTGIQETQYF.

The chain joins TRBV3-1 (or the pseudogene TRBV3-2) to TRBJ1-2; maybe TRBD1 (6 bases). The V gene lost 5 bases and the J gene lost 6 bases, with 16 bases spanning the gap. CDR3 length: 14 amino acids. The germline V gene encodes CDR1 LGHDT and CDR2 YNNKEL (reference sequence). The CDR3 DNA reads TGTGCCAGCAGCACACTCGGGGGGCGGGATGGCTACACCTTC. It translates to CASSTLGGRDGYTF.

The genes are TRBV11-2 and TRBJ2-5, with 14 bases fitting TRBD2. Germline trimming cut 5 bases from V and 5 bases from J; bases unmatched to any gene: 7. The CDR3 is 16 amino acids. Per germline, CDR1 SGHAT and CDR2 FQNNGV. CDR3 in amino acids: CASSTQTSGGEETQYF. The CDR3 coding sequence is TGTGCCAGCAGCACACAGACTAGCGGGGGGGAGGAGACCCAGTACTTC.

This clone was seen only once. V and J are TRBV15 and TRBJ1-4; no definite D call. The CDR3 extends over 15 amino acids. The germline V gene encodes CDR1 LNHNV and CDR2 YYDKDF (reference sequence). The V and J ends lost 1 base and 7 bases respectively, with 13 bases between them. CDR3 bases: TGTGCCACCAGCAGAGTAACGGGGTTTGGTGAAAAACTGTTTTTT. Translating gives CATSRVTGFGEKLFF. The full variable domain, completed using reference TRBV15 and TRBJ1-4, is DAMVIQNPRYQVTQFGKPVTLSCSQTLNHNVMYWYQQKSSQAPKLLFHYYDKDFNNEADTPDNFQSRRPNTSFCFLDIRSPGLGDTAMYLCATSRVTGFGEKLFFGSGTQLSVL.

The V gene is TRBV5-8, the J gene TRBJ2-1, with no clear D. Germline CDR1 is SGHTS and CDR2 is YDEGEE. CDR3 size: 11 residues. With 5 bases removed from V and 12 bases from J, the gap between germline ends came to 12 bases. In DNA, the CDR3 is TGTGCCAGCAGATCTCTAGTTGGGCAGTTCTTC. It translates to CASRSLVGQFF.

The V gene is TRBV14, the J gene TRBJ2-3; D gene unclear. CDR1 is SGHDN, CDR2 FVKESK, per germline. CDR3 size: 15 residues. The germline V and J ends were trimmed by 7 bases and 1 base, with 15 bases remaining between them. CDR3 protein: CASTGGDPRTDTQYF. Written as DNA, the CDR3 is TGTGCCAGCACCGGTGGAGACCCCCGCACAGATACGCAGTATTTT. Combining the CDR3 with reference TRBV14 and TRBJ2-3 gives the whole variable domain EAGVTQFPSHSVIEKGQTVTLRCDPISGHDNLYWYRRVMGKEIKFLLHFVKESKQDESGMPNNRFLAERTGGTYSTLKVQPAELEDSGVYFCASTGGDPRTDTQYFGPGTRLTVL.

The chain carries TRBV7-6 and TRBJ2-7; D is unclear. The V gene's germline CDR1 is SGHVS and CDR2 FNYEAQ. The CDR3 consists of 13 residues. Trimming removed 1 base at V and 3 bases at J, with 7 bases between. The CDR3 here is CASSLGAGYEQYF. CDR3 sequence (DNA): TGTGCCAGCAGCTTAGGAGCCGGCTACGAGCAGTACTTC.

The V and J genes are TRBV20-1 and TRBJ2-2, with D unresolved. The CDR3 loop spans 11 amino acids. CDR1 is DFQATT and CDR2 is SNEGSKA in the germline V gene (reference sequence). V lost 2 bases and J lost 7, with 5 bases in between. In DNA form, the CDR3 reads TGCAGTGCTAGACGCAGCGGGGAGCTGTTTTTT. As protein: CSARRSGELFF.

The rearrangement links TRBV7-3 to TRBJ2-3; TRBD2 matches 16 bases. Germline CDR1 is SGHTA and CDR2 is FQGTGA. The CDR3 is 17 residues long. The trim removed 5 bases at V and 1 base at J, leaving 3 bases unmatched. CDR3 loop: CASSPGTSGGGTDTQYF. The CDR3 region has the DNA TGTGCCAGCAGCCCCGGGACTAGCGGGGGGGGCACAGATACGCAGTATTTT.

This chain uses TRBV7-6 with TRBJ2-3; 10 nucleotides align to TRBD2. V lost 0 bases to trimming and J lost 5 bases; unmatched junction nucleotides: 5. Germline CDR1 reads SGHVS; CDR2 reads FNYEAQ. The CDR3 runs to 16 residues. CDR3 sequence (DNA): TGTGCCAGCAGCTTAGCAGCGGGGGGGCTGGTAGATACGCAGTATTTT. As protein: CASSLAAGGLVDTQYF.

This chain links TRBV24-1 with TRBJ2-5; TRBD1 matches 8 bases. J lost 4 bases, V lost 4 bases, and 13 bases had no gene match. CDR3 size: 17 residues. Per the germline V gene, CDR1 is KGHDR and CDR2 is SFDVKD. DNA of the CDR3: TGTGCCACCAGTGACCGAGACAGGGGAAGAGGAGGAGAGACCCAGTACTTC. Its protein product is CATSDRDRGRGGETQYF.

The chain is built from TRBV6-5 and TRBJ2-7, with a possible D match to TRBD2 (5 bases). Germline assignment: CDR1 MNHEY and CDR2 SVGAGI. This CDR3 spans 15 amino acids. The V gene lost 2 bases and the J gene lost 5 bases, with 16 bases spanning the gap. The CDR3, as DNA: TGTGCCAGCAGTTACGCGGCAGCGACTACTGACGAGCAGTACTTC. This codes for CASSYAAATTDEQYF.

This rearrangement joins TRBV19 to TRBJ1-3; D unclear. There are 15 residues in the CDR3. From germline, CDR1 is LNHDA and CDR2 SQIVND (reference sequence). V shed 9 bases and J shed 1 base, with 16 bases lying between them. The CDR3 reads CASLTPHPSGNTIYF. The CDR3 region has the DNA TGTGCCAGCCTCACCCCACATCCTTCTGGAAACACCATATATTTT.

The genes are TRBV7-2 and TRBJ2-5; D remains unclear. The CDR3 covers 15 residues. The V end was cut by 5 bases, the J end by 0 bases, with 13 bases between. The germline CDR1 and CDR2 sequences are SGHTA and FQGNSA. The CDR3 DNA reads TGTGCCAGCAGCCTAGAGACACAGTACCAAGAGACCCAGTACTTC. Its translation: CASSLETQYQETQYF. The full variable domain, rest sourced from reference TRBV7-2 and TRBJ2-5, is GAGVSQSPSNKVTEKGKDVELRCDPISGHTALYWYRQSLGQGLEFLIYFQGNSAPDKSGLPSDRFSAERTGGSVSTLTIQRTQQEDSAVYLCASSLETQYQETQYFGPGTRLLVL.

The sample holds a few counts of this clone. This chain uses TRBV18 with TRBJ1-6, with a possible D match to TRBD1 (6 bases). V gave up 5 bases and J gave up 8 bases, with 19 bases separating them. CDR3 length: 16 residues. In germline, CDR1 is KGHSH, CDR2 LQKENI. Written as DNA, the CDR3 is TGTGCCAGCTCAGATACAGGGATGGGCCCTGATTCACCCCTCCACTTT. It specifies CASSDTGMGPDSPLHF.

This sequence joins TRBV9 and TRBJ1-2; no firm D call. Trimming cost V 0 bases and J 5 bases, with 17 bases left between them. CDR1 SGDLS and CDR2 YYNGEE come from the germline V gene. CDR3 length: 16 residues. CDR3 nucleotides: TGTGCCAGCAGCGTAGGCCGGGGTCGGCTGGGGTATGGCTACACCTTC. Translation gives CASSVGRGRLGYGYTF.

The V and J genes are TRBV5-1 and TRBJ2-1; D call uncertain. Deletions cut 0 bases from V and 5 bases from J, with 15 bases between. The CDR3 length is 16 residues. CDR1 is SGHRS, CDR2 YFSETQ, per germline. DNA for the CDR3: TGCGCCAGCAGCTTGGGGGCAGGAAATAAAAACAATGAGCAGTTCTTC. Residues: CASSLGAGNKNNEQFF.

The J gene is TRBJ2-2, the V gene TRBV24-1, with no clear D. The CDR3 loop spans 13 amino acids. The germline CDR1 and CDR2 sequences are KGHDR and SFDVKD. V was pared by 5 bases and J by 3 bases, with 6 bases between. CDR3 nucleotides: TGTGCCACCAGTGTAGTCCACACCGGGGAGCTGTTTTTT. This codes for CATSVVHTGELFF.

This clone was seen once. The chain has TRBV9 and TRBJ1-1, with TRBD1 matching 8 bases. Losses at the gene ends were 5 bases for V and 0 bases for J; bases not matched to a gene: 15. In germline, CDR1 is SGDLS, CDR2 YYNGEE. The CDR3 has 18 residues. The CDR3 sequence: CASSRQGTGVFMNTEAFF. DNA of the CDR3: TGTGCCAGCAGTCGACAGGGGACGGGAGTTTTTATGAACACTGAAGCTTTCTTT.

The chain uses TRBV10-3 and TRBJ1-3; D might be TRBD1 (5 bases). V was clipped by 6 bases and J by 8 bases, with 14 bases between them. This CDR3 contains 13 residues. CDR1 and CDR2 from the germline V gene are ENHRY and SYGVKD. CDR3 loop: CAISAGMGDTIYF. In nucleotides, the CDR3 is TGTGCCATCAGCGCGGGGATGGGGGACACCATATATTTT.